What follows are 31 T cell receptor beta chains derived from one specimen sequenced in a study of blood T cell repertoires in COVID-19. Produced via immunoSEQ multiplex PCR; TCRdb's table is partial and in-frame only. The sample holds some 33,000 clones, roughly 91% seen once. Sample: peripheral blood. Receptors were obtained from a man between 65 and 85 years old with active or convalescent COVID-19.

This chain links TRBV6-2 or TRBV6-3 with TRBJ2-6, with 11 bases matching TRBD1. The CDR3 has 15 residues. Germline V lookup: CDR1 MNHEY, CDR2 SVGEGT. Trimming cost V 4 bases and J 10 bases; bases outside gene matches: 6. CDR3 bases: TGTGCCAGCAGTTCCTTCGGGACAGGGGGTAACGTCCTGACTTTC. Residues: CASSSFGTGGNVLTF.

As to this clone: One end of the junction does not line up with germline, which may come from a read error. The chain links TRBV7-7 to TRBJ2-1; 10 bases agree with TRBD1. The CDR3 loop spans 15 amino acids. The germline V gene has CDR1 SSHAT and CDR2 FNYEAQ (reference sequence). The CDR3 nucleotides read TGTGCTAGCAGCTTAGAGGGACAGGGGATCAATGAGCAGTTCTTC. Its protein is CASSLEGQGINEQFF. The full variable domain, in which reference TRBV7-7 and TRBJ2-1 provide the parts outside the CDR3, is GAGVSQSPRYKVTKRGQDVTLRCDPISSHATLYWYQQALGQGPEFLTYFNYEAQPDKSGLPSDRFSAERPEGSISTLTIQRTEQRDSAMYRCASSLEGQGINEQFFGPGTRLTVL.

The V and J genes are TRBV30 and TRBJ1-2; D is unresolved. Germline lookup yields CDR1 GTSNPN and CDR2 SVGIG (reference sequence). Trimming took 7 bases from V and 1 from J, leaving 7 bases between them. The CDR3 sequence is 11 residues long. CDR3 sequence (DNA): TGTGCCTACAGTAATAACTATGGCTACACCTTC. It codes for CAYSNNYGYTF. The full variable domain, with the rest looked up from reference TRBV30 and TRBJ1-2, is SQTIHQWPATLVQPVGSPLSLECTVEGTSNPNLYWYRQAAGRGLQLLFYSVGIGQISSEVPQNLSASRPQDRQFILSSKKLLLSDSGFYLCAYSNNYGYTFGSGTRLTVV.

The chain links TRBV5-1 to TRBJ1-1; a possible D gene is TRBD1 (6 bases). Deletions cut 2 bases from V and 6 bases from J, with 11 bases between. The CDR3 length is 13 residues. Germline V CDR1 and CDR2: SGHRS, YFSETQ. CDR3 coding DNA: TGCGCCAGCAGCTTCCAGGGGATGGCTGAAGCTTTCTTT. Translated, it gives CASSFQGMAEAFF. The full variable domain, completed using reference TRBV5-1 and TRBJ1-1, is KAGVTQTPRYLIKTRGQQVTLSCSPISGHRSVSWYQQTPGQGLQFLFEYFSETQRNKGNFPGRFSGRQFSNSRSEMNVSTLELGDSALYLCASSFQGMAEAFFGQGTRLTVV.

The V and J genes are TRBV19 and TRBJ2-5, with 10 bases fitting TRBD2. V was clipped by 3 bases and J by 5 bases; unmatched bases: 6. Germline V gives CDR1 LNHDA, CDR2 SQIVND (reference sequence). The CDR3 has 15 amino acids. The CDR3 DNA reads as TGTGCCAGTAGTATCCCCCTAGCGGGAGTGGAGACCCAGTACTTC. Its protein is CASSIPLAGVETQYF.

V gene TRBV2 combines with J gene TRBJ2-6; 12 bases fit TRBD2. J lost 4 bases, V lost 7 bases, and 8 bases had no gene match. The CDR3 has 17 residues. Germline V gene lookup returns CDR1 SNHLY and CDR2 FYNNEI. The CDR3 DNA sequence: TGTGCCAGCACTAGGACTAGCGGGGTCGGAGGGGCCAACGTCCTGACTTTC. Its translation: CASTRTSGVGGANVLTF.

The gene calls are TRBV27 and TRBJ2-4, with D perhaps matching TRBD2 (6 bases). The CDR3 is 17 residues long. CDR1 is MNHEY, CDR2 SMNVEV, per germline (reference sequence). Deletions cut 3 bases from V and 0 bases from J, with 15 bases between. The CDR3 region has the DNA TGTGCCAGCAGTTTTCTGGGGGGTTCCTTAGCCAAAAACATTCAGTACTTC. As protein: CASSFLGGSLAKNIQYF.

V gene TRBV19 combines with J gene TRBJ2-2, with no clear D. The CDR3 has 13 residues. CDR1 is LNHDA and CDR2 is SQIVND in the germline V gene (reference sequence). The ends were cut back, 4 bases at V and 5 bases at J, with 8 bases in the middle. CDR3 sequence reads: CASSTDVTGELFF. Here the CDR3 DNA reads TGTGCCAGTAGTACAGACGTGACCGGGGAGCTGTTTTTT.

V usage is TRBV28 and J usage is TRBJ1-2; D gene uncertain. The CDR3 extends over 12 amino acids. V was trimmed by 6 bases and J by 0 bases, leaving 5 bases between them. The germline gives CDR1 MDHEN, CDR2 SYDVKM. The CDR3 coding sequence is TGTGCCAGCAGGGAGGCTAACTATGGCTACACCTTC. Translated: CASREANYGYTF.

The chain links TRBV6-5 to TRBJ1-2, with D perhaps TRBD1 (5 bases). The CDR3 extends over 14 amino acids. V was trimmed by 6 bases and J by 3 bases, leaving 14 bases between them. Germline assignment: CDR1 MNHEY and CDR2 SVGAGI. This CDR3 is CASRPPGVDYGYTF. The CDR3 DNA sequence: TGTGCCAGCAGACCCCCGGGGGTGGACTATGGCTACACCTTC.

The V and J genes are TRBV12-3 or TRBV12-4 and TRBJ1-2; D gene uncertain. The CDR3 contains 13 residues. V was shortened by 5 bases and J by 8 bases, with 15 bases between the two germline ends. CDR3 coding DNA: TGTGCCAGCAGTACTTTGAGAGGGATCGGCTACACCTTC. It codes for CASSTLRGIGYTF.

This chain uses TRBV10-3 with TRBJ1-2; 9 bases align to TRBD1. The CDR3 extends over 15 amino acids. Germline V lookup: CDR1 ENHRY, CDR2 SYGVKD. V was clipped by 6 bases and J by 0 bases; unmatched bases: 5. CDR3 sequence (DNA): TGTGCCATCAGGGGGGACAGGGTTACTAACTATGGCTACACCTTC. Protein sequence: CAIRGDRVTNYGYTF.

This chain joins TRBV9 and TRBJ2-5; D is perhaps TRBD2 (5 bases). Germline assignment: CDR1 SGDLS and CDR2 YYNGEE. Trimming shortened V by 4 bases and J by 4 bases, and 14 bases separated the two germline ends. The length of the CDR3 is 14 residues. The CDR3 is CASSPWTGRETQYF. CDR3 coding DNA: TGTGCCAGCAGCCCCTGGACGGGGAGAGAGACCCAGTACTTC. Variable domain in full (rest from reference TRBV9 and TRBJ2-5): DSGVTQTPKHLITATGQRVTLRCSPRSGDLSVYWYQQSLDQGLQFLIQYYNGEERAKGNILERFSAQQFPDLHSELNLSSLELGDSALYFCASSPWTGRETQYFGPGTRLLVL.

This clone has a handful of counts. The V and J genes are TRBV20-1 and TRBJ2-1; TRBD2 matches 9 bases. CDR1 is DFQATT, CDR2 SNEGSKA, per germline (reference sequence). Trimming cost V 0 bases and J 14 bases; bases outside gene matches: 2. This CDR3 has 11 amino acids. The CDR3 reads CSARDPSGEFF. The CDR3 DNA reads TGCAGTGCTAGAGACCCTAGCGGGGAGTTCTTC.

The CDR3 spells CASSSPGTSSHSTDTQYF. The DNA for the CDR3 is TGCGCCAGCAGCTCACCCGGGACTAGCTCCCATAGCACAGATACGCAGTATTTT. This sequence joins TRBV5-1 and TRBJ2-3; 9 bases agree with TRBD2. Germline assignment: CDR1 SGHRS and CDR2 YFSETQ. This CDR3 comprises 18 residues. With 3 bases clipped from V and 0 bases from J, the junction kept 11 bases outside the gene matches.

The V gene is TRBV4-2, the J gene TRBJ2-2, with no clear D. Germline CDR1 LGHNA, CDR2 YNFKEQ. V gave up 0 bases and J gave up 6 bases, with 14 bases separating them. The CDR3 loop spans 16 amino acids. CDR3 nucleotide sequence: TGTGCCAGCAGCCAAGAGGGTACCGGGTGGTCCGGGGAGCTGTTTTTT. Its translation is CASSQEGTGWSGELFF.

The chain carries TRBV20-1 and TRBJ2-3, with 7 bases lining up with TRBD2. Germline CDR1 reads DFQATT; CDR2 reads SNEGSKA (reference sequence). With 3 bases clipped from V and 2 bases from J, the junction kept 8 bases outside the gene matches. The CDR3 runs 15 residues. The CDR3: CSASARDYLTDTQYF. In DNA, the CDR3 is TGCAGTGCTAGTGCCAGGGACTACCTCACAGATACGCAGTATTTT.

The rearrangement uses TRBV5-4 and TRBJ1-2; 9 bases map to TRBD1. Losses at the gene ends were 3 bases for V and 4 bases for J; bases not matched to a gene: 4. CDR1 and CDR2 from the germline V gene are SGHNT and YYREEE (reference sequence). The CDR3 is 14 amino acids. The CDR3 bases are TGTGCCAGCAGCTCCGGGACAGGGAGCTATGGCTACACCTTC. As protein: CASSSGTGSYGYTF.

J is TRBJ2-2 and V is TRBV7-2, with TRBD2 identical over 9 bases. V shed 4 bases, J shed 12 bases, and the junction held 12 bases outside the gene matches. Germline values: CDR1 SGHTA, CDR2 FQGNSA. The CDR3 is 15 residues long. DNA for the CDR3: TGTGCCAGCAGCTCGGTGGTAGCGGGGGTTGGTCAGCTGTTTTTT. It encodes CASSSVVAGVGQLFF.

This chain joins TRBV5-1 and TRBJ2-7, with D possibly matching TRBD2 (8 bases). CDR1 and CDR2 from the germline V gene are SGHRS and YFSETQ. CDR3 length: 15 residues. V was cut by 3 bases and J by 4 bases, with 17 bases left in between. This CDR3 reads CASSYGTAGDYEQYF. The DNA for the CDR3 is TGCGCCAGCAGCTATGGGACAGCGGGGGATTACGAGCAGTACTTC.

The CDR3 loop is CASSLGQAEAFF. DNA for the CDR3: TGCGCCAGCAGCTTGGGACAGGCAGAAGCTTTCTTT. This chain uses TRBV5-1 with TRBJ1-1, with D possibly matching TRBD1 (6 bases). Trimming removed 0 bases from V and 8 bases from J, with 8 bases in between. Per germline, CDR1 SGHRS and CDR2 YFSETQ. The CDR3 totals 12 residues.

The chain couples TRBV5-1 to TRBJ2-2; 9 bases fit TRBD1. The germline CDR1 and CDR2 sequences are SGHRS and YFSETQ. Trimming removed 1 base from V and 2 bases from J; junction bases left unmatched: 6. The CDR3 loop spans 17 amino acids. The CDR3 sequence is CASSLRPTGGNTGELFF. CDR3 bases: TGCGCCAGCAGCTTGCGTCCGACAGGGGGTAACACCGGGGAGCTGTTTTTT.

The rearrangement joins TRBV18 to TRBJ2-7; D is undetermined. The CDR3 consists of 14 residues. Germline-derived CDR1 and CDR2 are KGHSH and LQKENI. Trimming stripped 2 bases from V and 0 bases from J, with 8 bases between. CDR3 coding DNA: TGTGCCAGCTCACCATATACCAGCTCCTACGAGCAGTACTTC. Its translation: CASSPYTSSYEQYF.

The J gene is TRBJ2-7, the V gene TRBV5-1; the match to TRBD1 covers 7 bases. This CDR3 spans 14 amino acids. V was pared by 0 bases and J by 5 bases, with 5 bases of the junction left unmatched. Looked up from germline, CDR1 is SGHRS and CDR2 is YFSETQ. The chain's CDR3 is CASSLGQGNNEQYF. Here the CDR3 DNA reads TGCGCCAGCAGCTTGGGACAGGGAAACAACGAGCAGTACTTC.

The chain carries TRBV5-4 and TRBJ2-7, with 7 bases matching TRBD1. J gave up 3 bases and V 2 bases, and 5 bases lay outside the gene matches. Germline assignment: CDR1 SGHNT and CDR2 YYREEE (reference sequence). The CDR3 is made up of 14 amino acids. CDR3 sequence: CASSFPGQIYEQYF. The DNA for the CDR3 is TGTGCCAGCAGCTTCCCGGGACAGATCTACGAGCAGTACTTC.

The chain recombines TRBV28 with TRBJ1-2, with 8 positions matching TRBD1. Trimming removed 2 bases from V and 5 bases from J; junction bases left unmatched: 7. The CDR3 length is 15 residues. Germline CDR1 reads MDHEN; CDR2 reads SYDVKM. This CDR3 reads CASSLPLRTGYGYTF. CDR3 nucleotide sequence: TGTGCCAGCAGTTTACCCCTTCGGACAGGGTATGGCTACACCTTC.

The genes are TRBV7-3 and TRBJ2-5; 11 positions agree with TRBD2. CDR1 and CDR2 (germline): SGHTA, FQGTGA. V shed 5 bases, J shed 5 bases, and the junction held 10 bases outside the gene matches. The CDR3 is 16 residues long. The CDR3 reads CASSPSLAGAVETQYF. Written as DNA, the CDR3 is TGTGCCAGCAGCCCTTCACTAGCGGGAGCGGTGGAGACCCAGTACTTC.

The CDR3 is CASSLMYSRKFF. The CDR3 DNA is TGTGCCAGCAGTTTAATGTACTCCAGGAAGTTCTTC. The V and J genes are TRBV12-3 or TRBV12-4 and TRBJ2-1; no clear D. V lost 2 bases and J lost 14, with 13 bases in between. This CDR3 is 12 amino acids long.

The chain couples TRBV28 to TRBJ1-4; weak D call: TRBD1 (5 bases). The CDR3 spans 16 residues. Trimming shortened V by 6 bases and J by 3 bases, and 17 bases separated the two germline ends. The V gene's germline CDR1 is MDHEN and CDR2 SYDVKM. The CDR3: CASSPRVGRSNEKLFF. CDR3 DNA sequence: TGTGCCAGCAGCCCACGGGTGGGGCGGTCTAATGAAAAACTGTTTTTT.

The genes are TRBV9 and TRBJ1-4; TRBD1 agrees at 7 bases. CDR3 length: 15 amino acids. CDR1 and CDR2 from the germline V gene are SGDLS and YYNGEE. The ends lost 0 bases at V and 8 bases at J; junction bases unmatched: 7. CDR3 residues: CASSVAGTEGEKLFF. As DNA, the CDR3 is TGTGCCAGCAGCGTAGCGGGGACAGAAGGCGAAAAACTGTTTTTT.

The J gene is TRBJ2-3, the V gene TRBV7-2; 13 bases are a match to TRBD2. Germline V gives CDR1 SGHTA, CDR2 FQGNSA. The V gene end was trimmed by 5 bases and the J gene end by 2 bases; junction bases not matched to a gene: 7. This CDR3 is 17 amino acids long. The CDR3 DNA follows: TGTGCCAGCAGCGCTAGGGGACTAGCGGGACACACAGATACGCAGTATTTT. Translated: CASSARGLAGHTDTQYF. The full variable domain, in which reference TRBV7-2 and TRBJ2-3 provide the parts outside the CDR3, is GAGVSQSPSNKVTEKGKDVELRCDPISGHTALYWYRQSLGQGLEFLIYFQGNSAPDKSGLPSDRFSAERTGGSVSTLTIQRTQQEDSAVYLCASSARGLAGHTDTQYFGPGTRLTVL.